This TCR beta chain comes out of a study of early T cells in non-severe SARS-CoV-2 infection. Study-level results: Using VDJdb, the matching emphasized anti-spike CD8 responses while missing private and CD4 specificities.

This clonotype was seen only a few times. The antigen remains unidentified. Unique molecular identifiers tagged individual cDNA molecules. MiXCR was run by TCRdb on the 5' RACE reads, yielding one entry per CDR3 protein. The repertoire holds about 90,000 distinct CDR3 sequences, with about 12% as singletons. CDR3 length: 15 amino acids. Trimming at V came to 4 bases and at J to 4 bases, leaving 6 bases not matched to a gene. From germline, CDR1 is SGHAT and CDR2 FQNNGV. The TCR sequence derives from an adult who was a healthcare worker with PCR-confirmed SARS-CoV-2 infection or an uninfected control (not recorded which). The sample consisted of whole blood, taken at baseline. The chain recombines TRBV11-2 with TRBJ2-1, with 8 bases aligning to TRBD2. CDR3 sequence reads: CASSSGLAAYNEQFF. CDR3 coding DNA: TGTGCCAGCAGCTCCGGACTAGCAGCTTACAATGAGCAGTTCTTC.